Here is one T cell receptor (beta chain) with its context. As originally analysed: Reference gene primer amplification yielded estimated nucleated cell counts. Assay used: immunoSEQ multiplex PCR; TCRdb lists only in-frame clones, some missing. The DNA was the basis for D and trimming; V, J and clone size are from that table. The sample has 140,000 to 150,000 clones; about 85% are singletons. This entry comes from a study of blood T cell repertoires in COVID-19. At the level of the study: The study drew acute and convalescent COVID-19 samples from the United States, Italy and Spain. Sources were T cells, B-cell-depleted T cells, or PBMCs; the material itself was cDNA or gDNA.

The germline V gene encodes CDR1 SEHNR and CDR2 FQNEAQ (reference sequence). This CDR3 contains 15 residues. V gave up 5 bases and J gave up 0 bases, with 11 bases separating them. The sequenced sample was peripheral blood. The J gene is TRBJ1-5, the V gene TRBV7-9, with TRBD1 as a possible D gene (6 bases). The clonotype comes from a human donor with acute or convalescent COVID-19. The donor label of this sample is uncertain. CDR3 coding DNA: TGTGCCAGCAGCCTGGACAGTTCTAGCAATCAGCCCCAGCATTTT. It encodes CASSLDSSSNQPQHF.